Shown below are 15 T cell receptor beta chains from a single sample sequenced in a study of T cell responses to AZD1222 COVID-19 vaccine. TCRdb's table, derived via immunoSEQ multiplex PCR, lists solely in-frame clones and lacks some. This table has approximately 99,000 clones, about nine tenths appearing once. The material sequenced was peripheral blood, taken on day 0 of MenACWY control vaccination. These receptors were taken from an adult in good health.

This sequence joins TRBV7-2 and TRBJ2-3; TRBD2 aligns across 15 bases. The CDR3 has 16 amino acids. CDR1 is SGHTA, CDR2 FQGNSA, per germline. The V segment lost 3 bases and the J segment 6 bases; nucleotides outside the gene matches: 4. CDR3 bases: TGTGCCAGCAGCTTCGGGACTAGCGGGGGGCTGGATACGCAGTATTTT. This sequence encodes CASSFGTSGGLDTQYF.

The CDR3 sequence is CATSRGQLETQYF. The DNA for the CDR3 is TGTGCCACCAGCAGAGGTCAATTGGAGACCCAGTACTTC. The chain has TRBV15 and TRBJ2-5; D remains ambiguous. Germline lookup yields CDR1 LNHNV and CDR2 YYDKDF (reference sequence). This CDR3 has 13 residues. V lost 1 base, J lost 5 bases, and 8 bases lay in between.

The CDR3 here is CASSVAGESYNEQFF. CDR3 DNA sequence: TGTGCCAGCAGCGTGGCAGGGGAATCATACAATGAGCAGTTCTTC. The chain has TRBV9 and TRBJ2-1, with a tentative D call TRBD1 (6 bases). Germline V gene data show CDR1 as SGDLS and CDR2 as YYNGEE. The CDR3 extends over 15 amino acids. V shed 2 bases and J shed 4 bases, with 13 bases lying between them.

This sequence joins TRBV27 and TRBJ2-6; TRBD1 agrees at 7 bases. The germline gives CDR1 MNHEY, CDR2 SMNVEV (reference sequence). CDR3 length: 16 residues. V dropped 4 bases and J dropped 2; count of bases not matched to a gene: 5. DNA for the CDR3: TGTGCCAGCAGTTCACAGGGGCCCCCTGGGGCCAACGTCCTGACTTTC. This codes for CASSSQGPPGANVLTF.

V gene TRBV7-9 combines with J gene TRBJ1-1; D is unresolved. The ends were cut back, 5 bases at V and 1 base at J, with 17 bases in the middle. This CDR3 is built from 16 residues. The germline gives CDR1 SEHNR, CDR2 FQNEAQ (reference sequence). CDR3 coding DNA: TGTGCCAGCAGCCCCGGTGGTCCGGGCCCGAACACTGAAGCTTTCTTT. Protein product: CASSPGGPGPNTEAFF.

The V gene is TRBV28, the J gene TRBJ2-3; unclear D gene. Germline V gives CDR1 MDHEN, CDR2 SYDVKM. CDR3 length: 14 amino acids. Trimming shortened V by 1 base and J by 4 bases, and 9 bases separated the two germline ends. This CDR3 reads CASSLSPLADTQYF. CDR3 in DNA: TGTGCCAGCAGTTTATCCCCGTTAGCAGATACGCAGTATTTT.

The V call is TRBV6-6, the J call TRBJ1-1; 7 nucleotides align to TRBD1. The germline V gene encodes CDR1 MNHNY and CDR2 SVGAGI (reference sequence). The junction had 8 bases not matched to a gene; V was cut back by 4 bases and J by 0 bases. The CDR3 loop spans 16 amino acids. CDR3 amino acids: CASSSGTASMNTEAFF. The CDR3 DNA reads TGTGCCAGCAGTTCCGGGACAGCCTCCATGAACACTGAAGCTTTCTTT.

This clone was counted a few times. The chain is built from TRBV5-4 and TRBJ1-6; tentatively, D is TRBD1 (5 bases). The V end lost 1 base, the J end lost 10 bases, and 9 bases lay between the germline ends. This CDR3 contains 13 residues. The V gene's germline CDR1 is SGHNT and CDR2 YYREEE (reference sequence). Written as DNA, the CDR3 is TGTGCCAGCAGCTTGCAGGGAACCTCACCCCTCCACTTT. The encoded protein is CASSLQGTSPLHF.

This chain links TRBV27 with TRBJ2-6; 9 nucleotides align to TRBD1. The CDR3 contains 19 residues. Germline V gene lookup returns CDR1 MNHEY and CDR2 SMNVEV (reference sequence). J gave up 0 bases and V 5 bases, and 11 bases lay outside the gene matches. The CDR3 DNA reads as TGTGCCAGCAGTCCGTACCCGGGACAGGGACTCTCTGGGGCCAACGTCCTGACTTTC. This sequence encodes CASSPYPGQGLSGANVLTF.

The V gene is TRBV14, the J gene TRBJ2-3, with D possibly TRBD2 on 6 matching bases. Trimming took off 2 bases at V and 1 base at J, with 16 bases between the two ends. The germline gives CDR1 SGHDN, CDR2 FVKESK. This CDR3 has 17 amino acids. The DNA of the CDR3 is TGTGCCAGCAGCCAAAAAAGGACCGGGGGAGGCACAGATACGCAGTATTTT. This codes for CASSQKRTGGGTDTQYF.

This rearrangement joins TRBV7-9 to TRBJ2-7, with 8 bases lining up with TRBD1. V was clipped by 3 bases and J by 4 bases; unmatched bases: 17. Germline V CDR1 and CDR2: SEHNR, FQNEAQ (reference sequence). The CDR3 spans 18 residues. As DNA, the CDR3 is TGTGCCAGCAGCTTCCCGACAGGGGCCCCTGCGTCGGAGTACGAGCAGTACTTC. This sequence encodes CASSFPTGAPASEYEQYF. The full variable domain, in which reference TRBV7-9 and TRBJ2-7 provide the parts outside the CDR3, is DTGVSQNPRHKITKRGQNVTFRCDPISEHNRLYWYRQTLGQGPEFLTYFQNEAQLEKSRLLSDRFSAERPKGSFSTLEIQRTEQGDSAMYLCASSFPTGAPASEYEQYFGPGTRLTVT.

The genes are TRBV5-1 and TRBJ1-2, with 7 bases identical to TRBD1. V trimming: 3 bases; J trimming: 5 bases; junction bases outside the gene matches: 4. The germline V gene has CDR1 SGHRS and CDR2 YFSETQ. There are 13 residues in the CDR3. CDR3 protein: CASSSTGSYGYTF. The CDR3 DNA reads TGCGCCAGCAGCTCGACAGGGAGTTATGGCTACACCTTC.

In its sample, this clone was seen once. The chain is built from TRBV2 and TRBJ2-1, with 7 bases fitting TRBD2. This CDR3 is 13 amino acids long. Germline loops: CDR1 SNHLY, CDR2 FYNNEI. J lost 8 bases, V lost 6 bases, and 7 bases had no gene match. CDR3 sequence: CASRDGAGHEQFF. CDR3 sequence (DNA): TGTGCCAGCAGGGATGGAGCGGGGCATGAGCAGTTCTTC. The full variable domain, in which reference TRBV2 and TRBJ2-1 provide the parts outside the CDR3, is EPEVTQTPSHQVTQMGQEVILRCVPISNHLYFYWYRQILGQKVEFLVSFYNNEISEKSEIFDDQFSVERPDGSNFTLKIRSTKLEDSAMYFCASRDGAGHEQFFGPGTRLTVL.

The chain employs TRBV27 and TRBJ1-1, with D tentatively TRBD1 (6 bases). The CDR3 loop spans 15 amino acids. V was pared by 7 bases and J by 2 bases, with 17 bases between. Per germline, CDR1 MNHEY and CDR2 SMNVEV (reference sequence). CDR3 DNA sequence: TGTGCCAGCACCCCTGGGGGCAGAGGAAACACTGAAGCTTTCTTT. Its protein product is CASTPGGRGNTEAFF.

This clone was seen a single time. V and J are TRBV10-3 and TRBJ2-7; the D is unclear. There are 12 residues in the CDR3. V was pared by 9 bases and J by 5 bases, with 14 bases between. The germline gives CDR1 ENHRY, CDR2 SYGVKD. The CDR3 DNA reads as TGTGCCATTAACAGTGATTCCGACGAGCAGTACTTC. This translates into CAINSDSDEQYF.